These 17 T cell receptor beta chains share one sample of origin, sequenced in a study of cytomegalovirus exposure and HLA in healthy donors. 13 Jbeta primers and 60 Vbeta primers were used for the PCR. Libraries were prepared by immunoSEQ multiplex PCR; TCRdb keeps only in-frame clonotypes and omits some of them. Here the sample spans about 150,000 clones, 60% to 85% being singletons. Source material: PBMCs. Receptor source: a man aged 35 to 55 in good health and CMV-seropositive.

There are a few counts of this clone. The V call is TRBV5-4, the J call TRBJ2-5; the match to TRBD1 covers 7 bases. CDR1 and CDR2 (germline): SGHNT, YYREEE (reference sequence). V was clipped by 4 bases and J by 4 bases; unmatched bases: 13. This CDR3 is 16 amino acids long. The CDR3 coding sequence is TGTGCCAGCAGCAACCGGGACAGAGGTGGAAGAGAGACCCAGTACTTC. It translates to CASSNRDRGGRETQYF.

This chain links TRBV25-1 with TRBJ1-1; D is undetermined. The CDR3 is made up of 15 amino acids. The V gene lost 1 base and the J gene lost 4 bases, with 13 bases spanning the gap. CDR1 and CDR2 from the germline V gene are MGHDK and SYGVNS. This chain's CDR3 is CASSELPWAGTEAFF. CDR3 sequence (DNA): TGTGCCAGCAGTGAATTGCCATGGGCGGGCACTGAAGCTTTCTTT.

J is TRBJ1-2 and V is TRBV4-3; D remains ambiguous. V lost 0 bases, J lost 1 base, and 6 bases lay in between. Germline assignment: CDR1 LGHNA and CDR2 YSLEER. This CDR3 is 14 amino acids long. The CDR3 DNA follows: TGCGCCAGCAGCCAAGAGGCGGATAACTATGGCTACACCTTC. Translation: CASSQEADNYGYTF.

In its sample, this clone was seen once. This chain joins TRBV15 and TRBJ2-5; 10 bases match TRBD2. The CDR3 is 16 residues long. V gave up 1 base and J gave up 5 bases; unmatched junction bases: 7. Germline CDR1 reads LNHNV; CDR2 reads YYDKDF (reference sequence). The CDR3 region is CATSRGRLAGEETQYF. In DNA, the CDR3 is TGTGCCACCAGCAGAGGGAGGCTAGCGGGAGAGGAGACCCAGTACTTC.

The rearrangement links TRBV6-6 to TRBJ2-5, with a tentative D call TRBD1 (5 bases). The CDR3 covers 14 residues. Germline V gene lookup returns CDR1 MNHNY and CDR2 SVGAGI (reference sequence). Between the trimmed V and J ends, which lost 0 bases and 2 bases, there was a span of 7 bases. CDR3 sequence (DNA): TGTGCCAGCAGTTACTCGACAGCTCAAGAGACCCAGTACTTC. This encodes CASSYSTAQETQYF.

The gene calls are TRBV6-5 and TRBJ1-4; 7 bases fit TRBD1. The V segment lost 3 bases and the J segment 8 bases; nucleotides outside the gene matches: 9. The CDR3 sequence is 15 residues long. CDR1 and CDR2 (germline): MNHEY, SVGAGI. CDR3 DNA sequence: TGTGCCAGCAGTTATCCCGGGACAGAGCCCGAAAAACTGTTTTTT. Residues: CASSYPGTEPEKLFF.

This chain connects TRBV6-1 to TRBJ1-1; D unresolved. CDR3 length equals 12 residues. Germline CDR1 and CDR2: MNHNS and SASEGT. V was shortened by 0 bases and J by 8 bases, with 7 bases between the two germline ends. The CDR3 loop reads CASSEAPREAFF. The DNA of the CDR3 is TGTGCCAGCAGTGAAGCGCCCCGGGAAGCTTTCTTT.

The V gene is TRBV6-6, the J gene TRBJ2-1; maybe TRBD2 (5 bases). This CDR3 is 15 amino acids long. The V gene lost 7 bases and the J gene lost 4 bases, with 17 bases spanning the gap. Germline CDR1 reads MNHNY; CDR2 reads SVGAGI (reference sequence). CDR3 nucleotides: TGTGCCAGCACCCTAAACGGAGCGGCTTACAATGAGCAGTTCTTC. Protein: CASTLNGAAYNEQFF.

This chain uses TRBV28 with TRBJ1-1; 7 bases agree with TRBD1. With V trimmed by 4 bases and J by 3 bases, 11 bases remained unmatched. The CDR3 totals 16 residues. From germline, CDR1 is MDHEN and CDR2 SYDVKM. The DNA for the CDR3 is TGTGCCAGCAGTTCTCTGACAGGGCCCGCTTACACTGAAGCTTTCTTT. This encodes CASSSLTGPAYTEAFF. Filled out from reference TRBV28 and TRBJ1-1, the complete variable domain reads DVKVTQSSRYLVKRTGEKVFLECVQDMDHENMFWYRQDPGLGLRLIYFSYDVKMKEKGDIPEGYSVSREKKERFSLILESASTNQTSMYLCASSSLTGPAYTEAFFGQGTRLTVV.

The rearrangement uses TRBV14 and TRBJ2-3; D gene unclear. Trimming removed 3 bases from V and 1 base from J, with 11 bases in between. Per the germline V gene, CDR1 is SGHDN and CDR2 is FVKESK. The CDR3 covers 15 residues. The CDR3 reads CASSQQVSGTDTQYF. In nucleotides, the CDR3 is TGTGCCAGCAGCCAGCAGGTGTCTGGCACAGATACGCAGTATTTT.

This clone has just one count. The CDR3 loop reads CASSLQQGGNEKLFF. The DNA for the CDR3 is TGCGCCAGCAGCTTGCAACAGGGGGGTAATGAAAAACTGTTTTTT. V usage is TRBV5-1 and J usage is TRBJ1-4, with 8 bases lining up with TRBD1. CDR3 length equals 15 residues. Per germline, CDR1 SGHRS and CDR2 YFSETQ. V lost 1 base, J lost 4 bases, and 3 bases stayed unmatched.

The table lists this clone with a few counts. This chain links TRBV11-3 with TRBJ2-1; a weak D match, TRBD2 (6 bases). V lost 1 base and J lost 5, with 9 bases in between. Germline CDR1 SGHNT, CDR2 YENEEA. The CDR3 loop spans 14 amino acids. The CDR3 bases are TGTGCCAGCAGCTTAGGGGGACTGGACAATGAGCAGTTCTTC. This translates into CASSLGGLDNEQFF.

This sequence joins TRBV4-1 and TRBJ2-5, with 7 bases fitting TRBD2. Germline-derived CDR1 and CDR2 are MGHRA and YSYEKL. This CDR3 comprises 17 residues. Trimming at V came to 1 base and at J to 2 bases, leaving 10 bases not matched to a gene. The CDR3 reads CASSQVSGEGWQETQYF. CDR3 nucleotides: TGCGCCAGCAGCCAAGTTTCGGGGGAGGGCTGGCAAGAGACCCAGTACTTC.

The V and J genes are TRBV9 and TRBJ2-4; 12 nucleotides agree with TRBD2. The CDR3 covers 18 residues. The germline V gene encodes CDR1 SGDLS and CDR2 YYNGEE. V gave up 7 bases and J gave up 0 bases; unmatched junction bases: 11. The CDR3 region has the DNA TGTGCCAGCGGCCTAGCGGGAGGGAAAGGAGTAGCCAAAAACATTCAGTACTTC. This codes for CASGLAGGKGVAKNIQYF.

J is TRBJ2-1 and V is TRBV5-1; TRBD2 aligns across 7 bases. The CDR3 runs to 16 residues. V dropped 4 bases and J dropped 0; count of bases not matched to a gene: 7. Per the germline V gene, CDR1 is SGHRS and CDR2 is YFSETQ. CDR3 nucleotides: TGCGCCAGCAGCATTATTTCGGGAGGCTCCTACAATGAGCAGTTCTTC. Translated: CASSIISGGSYNEQFF.

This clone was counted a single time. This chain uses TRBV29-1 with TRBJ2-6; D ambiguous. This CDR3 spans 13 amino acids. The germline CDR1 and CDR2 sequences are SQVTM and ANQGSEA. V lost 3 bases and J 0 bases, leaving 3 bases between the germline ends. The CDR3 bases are TGCAGCGTTGACTACTCTGGGGCCAACGTCCTGACTTTC. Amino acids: CSVDYSGANVLTF.

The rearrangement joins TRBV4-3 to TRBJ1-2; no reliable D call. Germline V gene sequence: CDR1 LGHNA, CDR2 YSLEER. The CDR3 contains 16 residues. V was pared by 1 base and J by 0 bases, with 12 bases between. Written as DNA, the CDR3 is TGCGCCAGCAGCCAAGGGGGAGGGCAGGCTAACTATGGCTACACCTTC. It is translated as CASSQGGGQANYGYTF.